The clone carrying this T cell receptor beta chain was counted a few times. Template switching with 5'RACE generated the TCR cDNA and added a universal primer site and UMIs. TCRdb re-called the 5' RACE reads with MiXCR, one entry per CDR3 protein. The table records about 340,000 distinct CDR3 sequences, 8.7% of them present only once. This sample was taken from a study of T cells after yellow fever vaccination. The overall study: SMART-Seq v4 Ultra Low Input prepared the low-cell-number fractions.

This TCR was recovered from a man younger than 35 who received the YFV17D yellow fever vaccine. Sequenced here: PBMCs, sampled on the day of the first yellow fever vaccination.

CDR3 region: CASSPSIGLAGVETQYF. Written as DNA, the CDR3 is TGCGCCAGCAGCCCCTCTATCGGACTAGCGGGGGTGGAGACCCAGTACTTC. This chain links TRBV4-3 with TRBJ2-5; 13 bases map to TRBD2. The length of the CDR3 is 17 residues. Germline V lookup: CDR1 LGHNA, CDR2 YSLEER. J gave up 5 bases and V 4 bases, and 10 bases lay outside the gene matches.